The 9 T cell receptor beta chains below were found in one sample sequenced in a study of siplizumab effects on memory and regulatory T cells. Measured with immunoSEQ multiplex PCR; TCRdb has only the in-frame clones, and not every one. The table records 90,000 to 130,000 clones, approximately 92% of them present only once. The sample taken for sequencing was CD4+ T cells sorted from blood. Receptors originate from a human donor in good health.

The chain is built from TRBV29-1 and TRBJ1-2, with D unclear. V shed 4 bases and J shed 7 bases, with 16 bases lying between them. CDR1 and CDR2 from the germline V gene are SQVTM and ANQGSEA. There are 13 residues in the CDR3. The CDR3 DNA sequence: TGCAGCGTTGGTAAGGACCCGGCGGGTGGCTACACCTTC. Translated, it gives CSVGKDPAGGYTF.

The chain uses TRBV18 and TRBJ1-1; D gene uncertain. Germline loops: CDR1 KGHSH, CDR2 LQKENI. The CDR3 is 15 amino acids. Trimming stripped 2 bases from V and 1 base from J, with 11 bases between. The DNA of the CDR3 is TGTGCCAGCTCACCAGTCGGGGAGTCGAACACTGAAGCTTTCTTT. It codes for CASSPVGESNTEAFF.

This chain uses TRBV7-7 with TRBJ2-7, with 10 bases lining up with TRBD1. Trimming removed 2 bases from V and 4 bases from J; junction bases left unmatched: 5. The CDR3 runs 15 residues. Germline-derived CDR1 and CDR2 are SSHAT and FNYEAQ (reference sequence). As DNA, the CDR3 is TGTGCCAGCAGCTTATGGACAGGGGGGGAATACGAGCAGTACTTC. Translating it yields CASSLWTGGEYEQYF.

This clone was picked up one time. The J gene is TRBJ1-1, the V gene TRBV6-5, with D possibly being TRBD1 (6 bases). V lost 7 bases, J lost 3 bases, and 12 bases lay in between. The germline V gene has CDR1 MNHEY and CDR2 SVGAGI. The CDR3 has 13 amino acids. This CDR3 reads CASNRDTDTEAFF. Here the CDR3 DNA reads TGTGCCAGCAACAGGGACACCGACACTGAAGCTTTCTTT.

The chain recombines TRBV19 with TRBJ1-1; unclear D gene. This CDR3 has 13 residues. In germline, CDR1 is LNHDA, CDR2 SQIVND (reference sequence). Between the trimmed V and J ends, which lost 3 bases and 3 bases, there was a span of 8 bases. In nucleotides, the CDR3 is TGTGCCAGTAGTATTGACTGGGACACTGAAGCTTTCTTT. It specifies CASSIDWDTEAFF. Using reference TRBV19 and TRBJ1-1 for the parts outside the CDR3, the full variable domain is DGGITQSPKYLFRKEGQNVTLSCEQNLNHDAMYWYRQDPGQGLRLIYYSQIVNDFQKGDIAEGYSVSREKKESFPLTVTSAQKNPTAFYLCASSIDWDTEAFFGQGTRLTVV.

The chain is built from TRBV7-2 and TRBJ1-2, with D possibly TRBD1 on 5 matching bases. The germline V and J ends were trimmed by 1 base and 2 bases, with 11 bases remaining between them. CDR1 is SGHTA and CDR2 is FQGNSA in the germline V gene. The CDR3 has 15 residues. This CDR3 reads CASSLDSGGNYGYTF. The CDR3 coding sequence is TGTGCCAGCAGCTTAGATAGCGGGGGGAACTATGGCTACACCTTC. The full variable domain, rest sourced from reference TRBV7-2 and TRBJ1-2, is GAGVSQSPSNKVTEKGKDVELRCDPISGHTALYWYRQSLGQGLEFLIYFQGNSAPDKSGLPSDRFSAERTGGSVSTLTIQRTQQEDSAVYLCASSLDSGGNYGYTFGSGTRLTVV.

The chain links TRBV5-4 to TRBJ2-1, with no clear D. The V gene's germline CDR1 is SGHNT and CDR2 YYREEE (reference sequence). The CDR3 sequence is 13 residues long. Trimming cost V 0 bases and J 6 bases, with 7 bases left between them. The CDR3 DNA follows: TGTGCCAGCAGCTTGGTTCCTATCAATGAGCAGTTCTTC. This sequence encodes CASSLVPINEQFF.

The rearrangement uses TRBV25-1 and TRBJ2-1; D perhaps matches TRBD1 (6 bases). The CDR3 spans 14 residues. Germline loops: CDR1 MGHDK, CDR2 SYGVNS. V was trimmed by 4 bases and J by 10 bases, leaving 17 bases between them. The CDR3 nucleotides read TGTGCCAGCAGTGGAACAGGGATTCGACGGGAGCAGTTCTTC. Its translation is CASSGTGIRREQFF.

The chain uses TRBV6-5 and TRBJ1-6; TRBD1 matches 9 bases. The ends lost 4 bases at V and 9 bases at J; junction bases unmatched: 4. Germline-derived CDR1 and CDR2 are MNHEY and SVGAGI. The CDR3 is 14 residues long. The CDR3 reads CASSFGTGTSPLHF. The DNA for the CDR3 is TGTGCCAGCAGTTTCGGGACAGGGACTTCACCCCTCCACTTT.